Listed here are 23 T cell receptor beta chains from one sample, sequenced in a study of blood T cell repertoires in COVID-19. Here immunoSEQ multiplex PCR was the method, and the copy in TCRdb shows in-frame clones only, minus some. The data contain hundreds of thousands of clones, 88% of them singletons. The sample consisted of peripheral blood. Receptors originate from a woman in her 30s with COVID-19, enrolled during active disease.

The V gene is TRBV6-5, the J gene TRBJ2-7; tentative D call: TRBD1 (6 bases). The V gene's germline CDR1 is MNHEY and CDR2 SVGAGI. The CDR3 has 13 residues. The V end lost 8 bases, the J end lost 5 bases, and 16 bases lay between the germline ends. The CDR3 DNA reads TGTGCCAGCTCCTGGCAGGGGATCAACGAGCAGTACGTC. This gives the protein CASSWQGINEQYV.

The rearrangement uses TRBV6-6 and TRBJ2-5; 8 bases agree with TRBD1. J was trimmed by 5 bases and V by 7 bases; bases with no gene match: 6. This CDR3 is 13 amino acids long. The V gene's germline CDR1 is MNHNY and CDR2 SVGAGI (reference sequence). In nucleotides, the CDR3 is TGTGCCAGCAAGACAGGGGCGTTGGAGACCCAGTACTTC. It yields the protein CASKTGALETQYF.

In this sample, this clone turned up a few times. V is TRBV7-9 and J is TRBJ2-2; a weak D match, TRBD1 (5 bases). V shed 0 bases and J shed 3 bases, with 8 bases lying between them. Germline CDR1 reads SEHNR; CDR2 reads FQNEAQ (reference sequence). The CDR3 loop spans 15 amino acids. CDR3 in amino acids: CASSLAQGYTGELFF. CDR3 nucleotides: TGTGCCAGCAGCTTAGCGCAGGGTTACACCGGGGAGCTGTTTTTT.

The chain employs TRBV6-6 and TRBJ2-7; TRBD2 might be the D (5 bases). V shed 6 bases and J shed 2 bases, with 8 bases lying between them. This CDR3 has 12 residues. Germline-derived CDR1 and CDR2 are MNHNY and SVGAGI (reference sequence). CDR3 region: CASSAGTYEQYF. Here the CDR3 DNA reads TGTGCCAGCAGCGCCGGGACCTACGAGCAGTACTTC.

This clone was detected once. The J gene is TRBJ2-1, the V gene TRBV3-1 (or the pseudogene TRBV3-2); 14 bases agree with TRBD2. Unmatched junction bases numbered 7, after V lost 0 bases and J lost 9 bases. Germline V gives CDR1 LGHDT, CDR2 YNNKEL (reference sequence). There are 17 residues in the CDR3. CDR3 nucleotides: TGTGCCAGCAGCCAAGAGAACGGACTAGCGGGAGGAGGTGAGCAGTTCTTC. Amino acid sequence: CASSQENGLAGGGEQFF.

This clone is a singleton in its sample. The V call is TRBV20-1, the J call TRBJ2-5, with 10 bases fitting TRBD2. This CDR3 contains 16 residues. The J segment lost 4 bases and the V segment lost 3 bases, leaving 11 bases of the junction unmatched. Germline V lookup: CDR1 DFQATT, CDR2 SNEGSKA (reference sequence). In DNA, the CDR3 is TGCAGTGCTAGTCCCTCAGCGGGGGGGCGGGGAGAGACCCAGTACTTC. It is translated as CSASPSAGGRGETQYF.

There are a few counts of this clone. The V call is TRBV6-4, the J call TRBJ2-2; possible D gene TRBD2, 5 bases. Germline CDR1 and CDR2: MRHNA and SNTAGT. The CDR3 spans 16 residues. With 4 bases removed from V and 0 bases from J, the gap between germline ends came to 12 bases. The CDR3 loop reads CASSVRAVANTGELFF. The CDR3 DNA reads TGTGCCAGCAGTGTGAGGGCTGTCGCGAACACCGGGGAGCTGTTTTTT.

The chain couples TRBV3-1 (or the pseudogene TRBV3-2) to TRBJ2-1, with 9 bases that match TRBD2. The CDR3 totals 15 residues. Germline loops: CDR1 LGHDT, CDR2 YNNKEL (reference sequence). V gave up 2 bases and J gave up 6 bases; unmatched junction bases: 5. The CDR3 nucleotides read TGTGCCAGCAGCCAACCGGGACTAGCAGTCAATGAGCAGTTCTTC. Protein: CASSQPGLAVNEQFF.

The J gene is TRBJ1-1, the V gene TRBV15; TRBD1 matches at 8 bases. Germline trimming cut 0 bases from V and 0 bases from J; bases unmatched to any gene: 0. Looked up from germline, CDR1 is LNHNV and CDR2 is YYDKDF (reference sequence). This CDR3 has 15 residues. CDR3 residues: CATSRDRGLNTEAFF. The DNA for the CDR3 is TGTGCCACCAGCAGAGACAGGGGGCTGAACACTGAAGCTTTCTTT.

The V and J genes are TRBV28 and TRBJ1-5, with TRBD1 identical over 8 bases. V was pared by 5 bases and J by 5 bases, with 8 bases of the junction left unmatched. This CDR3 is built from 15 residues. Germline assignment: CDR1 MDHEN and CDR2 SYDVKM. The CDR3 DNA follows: TGTGCCAGCAGTCTTTGGACAGGGCGGGATCAGCCCCAGCATTTT. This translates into CASSLWTGRDQPQHF.

This CDR3 is CASSGQGIDEQYV. CDR3 in DNA: TGTGCCAGCAGCGGGCAGGGTATAGACGAGCAGTACGTC. The chain uses TRBV5-6 and TRBJ2-7; weak D call: TRBD1 (5 bases). V lost 4 bases and J lost 5, with 13 bases in between. CDR3 length: 13 residues. Germline values: CDR1 SGHDT, CDR2 YYEEEE.

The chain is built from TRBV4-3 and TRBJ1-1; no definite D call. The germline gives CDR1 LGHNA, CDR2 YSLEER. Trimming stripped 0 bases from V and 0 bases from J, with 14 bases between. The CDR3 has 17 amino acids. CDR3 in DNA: TGCGCCAGCAGCCAAGATGGCGGCGCAGACTTGAACACTGAAGCTTTCTTT. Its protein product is CASSQDGGADLNTEAFF.

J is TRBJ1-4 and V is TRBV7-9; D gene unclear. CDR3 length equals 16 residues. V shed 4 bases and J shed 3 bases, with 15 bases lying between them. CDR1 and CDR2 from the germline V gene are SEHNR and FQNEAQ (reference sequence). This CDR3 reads CASSSDAAPANEKLFF. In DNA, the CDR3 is TGTGCCAGCAGCTCCGACGCGGCGCCGGCTAATGAAAAACTGTTTTTT.

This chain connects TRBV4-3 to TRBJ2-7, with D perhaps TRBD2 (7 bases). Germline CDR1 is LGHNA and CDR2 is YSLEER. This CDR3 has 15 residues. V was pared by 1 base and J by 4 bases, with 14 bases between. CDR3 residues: CASSQGRGARYEQYF. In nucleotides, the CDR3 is TGCGCCAGCAGCCAAGGTCGGGGGGCGCGGTACGAGCAGTACTTC.

This CDR3 is CASSLLGTAHTGELFF. The CDR3 DNA reads as TGTGCCAGCAGCTTACTCGGGACAGCCCACACCGGGGAGCTGTTTTTT. The chain combines TRBV7-2 with TRBJ2-2; 7 bases map to TRBD1. Germline CDR1 is SGHTA and CDR2 is FQGNSA. With V trimmed by 2 bases and J by 3 bases, 6 bases remained unmatched. The CDR3 contains 16 residues.

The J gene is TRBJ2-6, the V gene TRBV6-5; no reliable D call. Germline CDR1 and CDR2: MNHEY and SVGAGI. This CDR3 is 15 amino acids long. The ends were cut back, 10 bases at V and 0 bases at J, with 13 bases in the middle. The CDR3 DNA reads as TGTGCCACGCGACTGGAGTCCTCTGGGGCCAACGTCCTGACTTTC. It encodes CATRLESSGANVLTF.

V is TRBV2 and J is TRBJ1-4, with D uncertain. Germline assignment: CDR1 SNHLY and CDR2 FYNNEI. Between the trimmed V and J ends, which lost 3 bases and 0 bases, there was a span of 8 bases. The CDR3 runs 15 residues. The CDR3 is CASSEHTSTNEKLFF. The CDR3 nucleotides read TGTGCCAGCAGTGAGCACACATCAACTAATGAAAAACTGTTTTTT. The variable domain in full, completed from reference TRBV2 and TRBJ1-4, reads EPEVTQTPSHQVTQMGQEVILRCVPISNHLYFYWYRQILGQKVEFLVSFYNNEISEKSEIFDDQFSVERPDGSNFTLKIRSTKLEDSAMYFCASSEHTSTNEKLFFGSGTQLSVL.

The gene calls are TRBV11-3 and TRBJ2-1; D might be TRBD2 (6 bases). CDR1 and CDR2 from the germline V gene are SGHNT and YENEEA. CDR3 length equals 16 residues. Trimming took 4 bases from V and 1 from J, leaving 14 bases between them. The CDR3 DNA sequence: TGTGCCAGCAGCTCCGGGGGAATAAGATCCTACAATGAGCAGTTCTTC. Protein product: CASSSGGIRSYNEQFF.

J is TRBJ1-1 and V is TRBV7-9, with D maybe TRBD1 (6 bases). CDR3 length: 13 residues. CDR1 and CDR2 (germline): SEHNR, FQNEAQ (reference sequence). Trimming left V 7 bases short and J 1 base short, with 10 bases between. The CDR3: CASTETGNTEAFF. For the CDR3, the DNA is TGTGCCAGCACGGAGACAGGGAACACTGAAGCTTTCTTT.

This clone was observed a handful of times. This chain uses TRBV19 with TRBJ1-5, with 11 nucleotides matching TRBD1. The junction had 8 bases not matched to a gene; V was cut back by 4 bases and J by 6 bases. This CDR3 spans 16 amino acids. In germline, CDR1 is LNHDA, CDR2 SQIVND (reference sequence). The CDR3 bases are TGTGCCAGTAGTAGCATGCCGGGACAGGGGGGTCAGCCCCAGCATTTT. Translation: CASSSMPGQGGQPQHF.

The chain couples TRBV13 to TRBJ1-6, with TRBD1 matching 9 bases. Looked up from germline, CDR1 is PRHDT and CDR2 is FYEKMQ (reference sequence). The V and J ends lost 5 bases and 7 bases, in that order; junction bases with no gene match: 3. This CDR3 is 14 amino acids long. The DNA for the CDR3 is TGTGCCAGCAGCCCGGGACAGGGCAATTCACCCCTCCACTTT. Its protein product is CASSPGQGNSPLHF.

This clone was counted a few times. The CDR3 is CASSQTGLGGQETQYF. CDR3 sequence (DNA): TGTGCCAGCAGCCAAACGGGTTTGGGGGGCCAAGAGACCCAGTACTTC. This sequence joins TRBV7-2 and TRBJ2-5, with D possibly matching TRBD2 (6 bases). V was cut by 5 bases and J by 1 base, with 17 bases left in between. The CDR3 extends over 16 amino acids. The V gene's germline CDR1 is SGHTA and CDR2 FQGNSA.

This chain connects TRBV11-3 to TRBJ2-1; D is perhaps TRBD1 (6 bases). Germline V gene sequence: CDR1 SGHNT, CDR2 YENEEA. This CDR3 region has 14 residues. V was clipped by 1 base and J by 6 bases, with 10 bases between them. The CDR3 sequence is CASSLGQDGNEQFF. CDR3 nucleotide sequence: TGTGCCAGCAGCTTAGGACAGGACGGCAATGAGCAGTTCTTC.